Presented here are 6 T cell receptor beta chains from one specimen sequenced in a study. TCRdb called the RT-PCR reads again in MiXCR, with one record for every CDR3 protein. Counted here are fewer than 800,000 distinct CDR3 sequences, 14% occurring once; the ten biggest clones make up 3.6%. Specimen: memory CD4+ T cells from blood. The source is a female donor in good health, serving as a healthy control.

The chain carries TRBV28 and TRBJ2-7; 7 nucleotides line up with TRBD1. The ends lost 6 bases at V and 0 bases at J; junction bases unmatched: 5. This CDR3 is built from 14 residues. CDR1 is MDHEN and CDR2 is SYDVKM in the germline V gene. This chain's CDR3 is CASRWTGHSYEQYF. CDR3 bases: TGTGCCAGCAGGTGGACAGGCCACTCCTACGAGCAGTACTTC.

The chain recombines TRBV5-1 with TRBJ1-2; D gene ambiguous. V was cut by 0 bases and J by 4 bases, with 7 bases left in between. CDR1 is SGHRS and CDR2 is YFSETQ in the germline V gene. The CDR3 extends over 13 amino acids. The CDR3 is CASSLEAVYGYTF. As DNA, the CDR3 is TGCGCCAGCAGCTTGGAGGCGGTCTATGGCTACACCTTC.

The sample holds a few counts of this clonotype. The chain uses TRBV20-1 and TRBJ1-5; D unresolved. CDR3 length: 14 residues. With 3 bases removed from V and 5 bases from J, the gap between germline ends came to 14 bases. The germline V gene has CDR1 DFQATT and CDR2 SNEGSKA (reference sequence). CDR3 sequence: CSAREGNTYQPQHF. CDR3 in DNA: TGCAGTGCTAGGGAGGGAAACACATATCAGCCCCAGCATTTT.

The rearrangement uses TRBV20-1 and TRBJ2-7; D gene uncertain. The CDR3 has 11 residues. Germline V gene lookup returns CDR1 DFQATT and CDR2 SNEGSKA (reference sequence). V lost 3 bases and J 3 bases, leaving 6 bases between the germline ends. In DNA, the CDR3 is TGCAGTGCTAGCCCCGACTACGAGCAGTACTTC. It encodes CSASPDYEQYF.

This clonotype was seen more than once but under ten times. V usage is TRBV15 and J usage is TRBJ2-3; 9 nucleotides agree with TRBD2. V shed 0 bases and J 10 bases; nucleotides not matched to a gene: 11. Germline CDR1 is LNHNV and CDR2 is YYDKDF (reference sequence). This CDR3 spans 16 amino acids. CDR3 nucleotides: TGTGCCACCAGCAGAGATCTTGGGACTAGCCTATTCGCGCAGTATTTT. As protein: CATSRDLGTSLFAQYF.

This clonotype was seen only a few times. The chain combines TRBV7-2 with TRBJ2-5; 10 nucleotides align to TRBD2. Germline V gene data show CDR1 as SGHTA and CDR2 as FQGNSA. The CDR3 runs to 15 residues. The V gene end was trimmed by 6 bases and the J gene end by 5 bases; junction bases not matched to a gene: 9. The CDR3 bases are TGTGCCAGCAGGATCGCTAGCGGGAGTCGGGAGACCCAGTACTTC. The encoded protein is CASRIASGSRETQYF.